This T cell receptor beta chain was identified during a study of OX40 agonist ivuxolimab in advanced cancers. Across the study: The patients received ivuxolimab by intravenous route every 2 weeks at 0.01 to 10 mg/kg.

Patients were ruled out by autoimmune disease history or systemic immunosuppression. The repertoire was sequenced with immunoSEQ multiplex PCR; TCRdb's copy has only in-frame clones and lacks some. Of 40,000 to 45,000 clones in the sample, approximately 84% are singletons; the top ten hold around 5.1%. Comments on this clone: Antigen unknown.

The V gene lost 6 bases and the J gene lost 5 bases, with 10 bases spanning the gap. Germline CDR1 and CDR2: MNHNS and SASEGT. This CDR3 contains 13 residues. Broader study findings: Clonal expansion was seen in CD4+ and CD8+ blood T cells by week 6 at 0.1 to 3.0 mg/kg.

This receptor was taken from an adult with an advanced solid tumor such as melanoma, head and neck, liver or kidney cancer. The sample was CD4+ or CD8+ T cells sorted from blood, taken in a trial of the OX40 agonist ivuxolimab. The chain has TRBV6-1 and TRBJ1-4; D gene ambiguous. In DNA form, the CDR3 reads TGTGCCAGCAGCACCACCCGGAATGAAAAACTGTTTTTT. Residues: CASSTTRNEKLFF.